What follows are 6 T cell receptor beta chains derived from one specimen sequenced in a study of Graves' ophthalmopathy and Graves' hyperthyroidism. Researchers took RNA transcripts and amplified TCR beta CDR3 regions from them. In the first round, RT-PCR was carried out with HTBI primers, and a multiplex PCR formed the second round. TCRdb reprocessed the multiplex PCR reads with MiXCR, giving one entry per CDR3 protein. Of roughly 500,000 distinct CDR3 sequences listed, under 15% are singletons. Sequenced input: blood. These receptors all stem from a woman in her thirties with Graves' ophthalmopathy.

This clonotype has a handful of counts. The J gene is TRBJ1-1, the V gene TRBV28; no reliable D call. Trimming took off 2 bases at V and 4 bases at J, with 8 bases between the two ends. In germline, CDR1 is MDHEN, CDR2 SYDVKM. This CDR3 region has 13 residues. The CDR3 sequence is CASSLGSFTEAFF. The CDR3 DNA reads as TGTGCCAGCAGTTTAGGGAGTTTCACTGAAGCTTTCTTT.

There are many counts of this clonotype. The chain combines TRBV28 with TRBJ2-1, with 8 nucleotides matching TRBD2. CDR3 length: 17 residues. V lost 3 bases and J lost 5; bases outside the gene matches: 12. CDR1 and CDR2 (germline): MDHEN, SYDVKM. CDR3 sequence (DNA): TGTGCCAGCAGTTTGTCCAGCGGGAGCATCCTGGACAATGAGCAGTTCTTC. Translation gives CASSLSSGSILDNEQFF.

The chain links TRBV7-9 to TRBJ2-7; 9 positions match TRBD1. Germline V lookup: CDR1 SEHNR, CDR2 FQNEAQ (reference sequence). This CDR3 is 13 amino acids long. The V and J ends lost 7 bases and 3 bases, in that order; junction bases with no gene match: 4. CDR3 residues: CASIKTGGYEQYF. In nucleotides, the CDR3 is TGTGCCAGCATTAAGACAGGGGGCTACGAGCAGTACTTC.

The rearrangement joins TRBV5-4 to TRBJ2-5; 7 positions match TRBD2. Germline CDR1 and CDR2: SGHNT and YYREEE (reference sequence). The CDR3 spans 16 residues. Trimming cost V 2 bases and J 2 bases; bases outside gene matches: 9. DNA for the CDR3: TGTGCCAGCAGCTTAAATGCGGGGGTTTTTCAAGAGACCCAGTACTTC. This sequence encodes CASSLNAGVFQETQYF.

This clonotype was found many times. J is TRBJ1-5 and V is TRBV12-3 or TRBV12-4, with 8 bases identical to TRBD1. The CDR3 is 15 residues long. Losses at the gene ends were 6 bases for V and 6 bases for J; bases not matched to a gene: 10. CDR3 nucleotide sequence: TGTGCCAGCAGCCGCGGACAGGGTGTACGTCAGCCCCAGCATTTT. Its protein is CASSRGQGVRQPQHF.

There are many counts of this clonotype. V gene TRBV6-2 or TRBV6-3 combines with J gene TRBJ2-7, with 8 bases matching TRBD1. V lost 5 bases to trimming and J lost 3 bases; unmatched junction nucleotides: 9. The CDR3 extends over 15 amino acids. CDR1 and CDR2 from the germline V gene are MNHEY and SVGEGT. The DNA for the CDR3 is TGTGCCAGCAGTAAGTCGGCAGGGGGCCACTACGAGCAGTACTTC. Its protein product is CASSKSAGGHYEQYF.